The clone carrying this TCR beta chain was seen a handful of times. Its specificity is not known. The germline gives CDR1 SGHTA, CDR2 FQGNSA. The CDR3 sequence is 18 residues long. J was trimmed by 4 bases and V by 5 bases; bases with no gene match: 13. These data originate in a study of T cells in Graves' hyperthyroidism and ophthalmopathy. The study's findings and limits: The majority of expanded thyroid clonotypes above 0.001 also appeared in blood.

It was RNA transcripts that yielded the amplified TCR beta CDR3 regions. First-round RT-PCR with HTBI primers amplified the TCR CDR3 region. Via MiXCR, TCRdb re-called the multiplex PCR reads, giving one row per CDR3 protein. The sample consists of under 450,000 distinct CDR3 sequences, about 13% of them appearing once. Diagnosis of hyperthyroidism was new in patients aged 18 to 65, and its duration was under 2 months. In making diagnoses, clinical symptoms, serum thyroxine and TRAb, thyroid ultrasound and orbital computed tomography were all used. The chain uses TRBV7-2 and TRBJ2-1; 11 nucleotides align to TRBD2. The sample comprised blood. The sequence derives from a man younger than 45 with Graves' hyperthyroidism that later progressed to Graves' ophthalmopathy. In DNA, the CDR3 is TGTGCCAGCAGCCCCCGCGGGGTTAGCGGGGGGGTATACAATGAGCAGTTCTTC. It encodes CASSPRGVSGGVYNEQFF.